The present T cell receptor beta chain was sequenced within a study of a mutant IDH1 vaccine in newly diagnosed glioma. Study summary: Patients previously underwent radiotherapy, temozolomide, or both, and most underwent both. Study-wide findings and caveats: Vaccination elicited immune responses in 80% to 95% of patients.

Measured with immunoSEQ multiplex PCR; TCRdb has only the in-frame clones, and not every one. This sample has 50,000 to 65,000 clones, with approximately 82% found just once. Time point meaning: week 5, during vaccination. The study gave 300 ug of mutant IDH1 20-mer peptide per vaccine dose, with topical imiquimod. Notes on this clone: Its antigen is still unknown.

Per germline, CDR1 MDHEN and CDR2 SYDVKM. Trimming removed 6 bases from V and 4 bases from J, with 15 bases in between. This CDR3 region has 14 residues. This sample comprised PBMCs, obtained from a glioma patient whose treatment included an IDH1 peptide vaccine. The TCR sequence derives from a man in his thirties or forties with glioma. V and J are TRBV28 and TRBJ1-1; no firm D call. For the CDR3, the DNA is TGTGCCAGCAGAATTCCCGGGTCGGGCACTGAAGCTTTCTTT. Amino acid sequence: CASRIPGSGTEAFF.